Listed below are T cell receptor beta chains from one sample, sequenced in a study of shared clonotypes between healthy human individuals. TCRdb keeps only in-frame clones here, not all; method: immunoSEQ multiplex PCR. In the table there are approximately 2.5 million clones, 93% of which are singletons. The sample consisted of naive CD4+ T cells from PBMCs. The receptors here all came from a man younger than 30 in good health. Some clones in this sample may be carry-over from other donors' samples. Each CDR3 is given with its conserved first and last residue. Each record gives: D gene, clone size, J gene, V gene, CDR3 DNA, CDR3 protein. A D gene is named only where the DNA matches it firmly. Expanded clones get a size class; other rows say once, few or many, or leave the size out.

NA,NA,TRBJ1-2,TRBV5-1,TGCGCCAGCAGCTGGGTGGGAGGAGGTGGCTACACCTTC,CASSWVGGGGYTF
TRBD2,NA,TRBJ2-1,TRBV9,TGTGCCAGCAGCCCGCGGACTAGCGGGATTTCGCGCGAGCAGTTCTTC,CASSPRTSGISREQFF
NA,NA,TRBJ1-4,TRBV7-9,TGTGCCAGCAGCCGGGCCCATAATGAAAAACTGTTTTTT,CASSRAHNEKLFF
TRBD1,NA,TRBJ2-2,TRBV7-3,TGTGCCAGCAGCGTCGACAGGGGTCACGGGGAGCTGTTTTTT,CASSVDRGHGELFF
NA,NA,TRBJ1-1,TRBV6-1,TGTGCCAGCAGTGAAATCCCCCTAGGGGTGGTTGAAGCTTTCTTT,CASSEIPLGVVEAFF
NA,NA,TRBJ2-7,TRBV15,TGTGCCACCAGCAGAGCTCCCAGGGGCGGCGAGCAGTACTTC,CATSRAPRGGEQYF
NA,NA,TRBJ2-1,TRBV6-6,TGTGCCAGCAGTGATCGGGAGCAGTTCTTC,CASSDREQFF
NA,few,TRBJ1-1,TRBV7-9,TGTGCCAGCAGCCCTCGGGGTGGGGGACCGAACGCTGAAGCTTTCTTT,CASSPRGGGPNAEAFF
TRBD1,NA,TRBJ1-2,TRBV6-1,TGTGCCAGCAGTGAAAGAACAGGGGGTGGTGGCTACACCTTC,CASSERTGGGGYTF
NA,NA,TRBJ2-7,TRBV28,TGTGCCAGCAGTGCCACCTACGAGCAGTACTTC,CASSATYEQYF
TRBD1,NA,TRBJ2-5,TRBV18,TGTGCCAGCTCACCAAATCGACAGGGGGCCGGTGAGACCCAGTACTTC,CASSPNRQGAGETQYF
NA,NA,TRBJ1-6,TRBV4-3,TGCGCCAGCAGCCAGGGGGGACATACCCTTTATTCACCCCTCCACTTT,CASSQGGHTLYSPLHF
TRBD2,NA,TRBJ2-5,TRBV5-4,TGTGCCAGCAGCACCGGGACTAGCGGGTACCAAGAGACCCAGTACTTC,CASSTGTSGYQETQYF
NA,once,TRBJ1-1,TRBV5-1,TGCGCCAGCAGCTTGGACCTAGGGGGACTTGGCACTGAAGCTTTCTTT,CASSLDLGGLGTEAFF
NA,NA,TRBJ1-2,TRBV5-6,TGTGCCAGCAGCTACACCGGGAGGACGAACTATGGCTACACCTTC,CASSYTGRTNYGYTF
TRBD1,NA,TRBJ1-3,TRBV7-2,TGTGCCAGCAGCCCCCCCCTAGGACAGGGGATAGGAAACACCATATATTTT,CASSPPLGQGIGNTIYF
NA,once,TRBJ1-1,TRBV28,TGTGCCAGCAGTTTAATATCAGGGCCTAACACTGAAGCTTTCTTT,CASSLISGPNTEAFF
NA,NA,TRBJ1-5,TRBV5-6,TGTGCCAGCAGCTTTTTGGGGAATCAGCCCCAGCATTTT,CASSFLGNQPQHF
NA,once,TRBJ1-2,TRBV7-6,TGTGCCAGCAGCCCAAATTTCGGGCGAGGGGTCTATGGCTACACCTTC,CASSPNFGRGVYGYTF
NA,NA,TRBJ2-2,TRBV5-1,TGCGCCAGCAGCACACAAGGGGGTGTCGGCACCGGGGAGCTGTTTTTT,CASSTQGGVGTGELFF
NA,NA,TRBJ2-3,TRBV6-5,TGTGCCAGCAGTTTGGGGGTTAGCACAGATACGCAGTATTTT,CASSLGVSTDTQYF
TRBD1,NA,TRBJ2-7,TRBV6-1,TGTGCCAGCAGTCTGGACAGGGGAAGGAACGAGCAGTACTTC,CASSLDRGRNEQYF
TRBD1,NA,TRBJ1-1,TRBV7-8,TGTGCCAGCAGCGGCCGGGACAGGGGCACTGAAGCTTTCTTT,CASSGRDRGTEAFF
TRBD1,once,TRBJ1-2,TRBV19,TGTGCCAGTAGTCGGGGGCAGGGGGATGGCTACACCTTC,CASSRGQGDGYTF
TRBD2,once,TRBJ2-7,TRBV5-4,TGTGCCAGCAGTTCGGGACTAGCGGGAAGGCGGGAGCAGTACTTC,CASSSGLAGRREQYF
TRBD2,NA,TRBJ2-3,TRBV5-1,TGCGCCAGCAGCCATTTTGGAGTACCGGTACTAGCGGGAGTAGATACGCAGTATTTT,CASSHFGVPVLAGVDTQYF
NA,NA,TRBJ1-1,TRBV7-2,TGTGCCAGCAGCTTAAGGACGGGACCATCTATGACTGAAGCTTTCTTT,CASSLRTGPSMTEAFF
NA,NA,TRBJ2-5,TRBV11-2,TGTGCCAGCAGCTTAGCCAGGGATGAGACCCAGTACTTC,CASSLARDETQYF
NA,NA,TRBJ1-4,TRBV6-1,TGTGCCAGCAGTAGGGGGGGTGAAAAACTGTTTTTT,CASSRGGEKLFF
NA,once,TRBJ2-3,TRBV7-2,TGTGCCAGCAGCTTCGGCCCCCCTAGCACAGATACGCAGTATTTT,CASSFGPPSTDTQYF
TRBD2,NA,TRBJ2-7,TRBV7-9,TGTGCCAGCAGCGCGGGACTAGCGGGGTCCTACGAGCAGTACTTC,CASSAGLAGSYEQYF
NA,NA,TRBJ1-4,TRBV11-2,TGTGCCAGCAGCTTAGGGTGGAGGAATGAAAAACTGTTTTTT,CASSLGWRNEKLFF
NA,NA,TRBJ2-7,TRBV18,TGTGCCAGCTCAACCTCTCCTAGTCCCGCTAGTCGCGAGCAGTACTTC,CASSTSPSPASREQYF